Each of the 25 T cell receptor beta chains below was sequenced from the same sample in a study of T cell responses to AZD1222 COVID-19 vaccine. Method: immunoSEQ multiplex PCR; TCRdb's copy keeps in-frame clones and lacks some. The sample holds about 120,000 clones, about 88% seen once. The sequences come from peripheral blood, collected 28 days after the second AZD1222 dose. The receptors were gathered from an adult who received the AZD1222 COVID-19 vaccine.

The chain has TRBV24-1 and TRBJ1-4; 10 nucleotides line up with TRBD1. J was trimmed by 6 bases and V by 4 bases; bases with no gene match: 4. The CDR3 length is 15 residues. Per the germline V gene, CDR1 is KGHDR and CDR2 is SFDVKD. The CDR3 nucleotides are TGTGCCACCAGTGAGGCCGGGACAGGGGATGAAAAACTGTTTTTT. Amino acid sequence: CATSEAGTGDEKLFF.

On this clone itself: This sample also contains other DNA sequences that code for the same CDR3. The chain couples TRBV9 to TRBJ2-2; TRBD2 is a possible D gene (7 bases). Germline CDR1 is SGDLS and CDR2 is YYNGEE. CDR3 length equals 17 residues. V lost 0 bases, J lost 4 bases, and 16 bases lay in between. The CDR3 sequence is CASSVVPGGRGTGELFF. The DNA for the CDR3 is TGTGCCAGCAGCGTAGTTCCCGGGGGGCGAGGCACCGGGGAGCTGTTTTTT.

This chain connects TRBV9 to TRBJ1-2; D gene uncertain. There are 14 residues in the CDR3. V was pared by 4 bases and J by 4 bases, with 14 bases between. Germline V gene sequence: CDR1 SGDLS, CDR2 YYNGEE. The CDR3 DNA sequence: TGTGCCAGCAGCACACGCTACAGTTCCTATGGCTACACCTTC. This codes for CASSTRYSSYGYTF.

On this clone: This sample also contains other DNA sequences that code for the same CDR3. This rearrangement joins TRBV28 to TRBJ2-2; D gene ambiguous. V lost 4 bases to trimming and J lost 1 base, with 4 bases between them. The CDR3 consists of 13 residues. The germline V gene has CDR1 MDHEN and CDR2 SYDVKM. The CDR3: CASSSVNTGELFF. In DNA form, the CDR3 reads TGTGCCAGCAGTTCTGTGAACACCGGGGAGCTGTTTTTT.

V gene TRBV7-2 combines with J gene TRBJ2-2, with 10 nucleotides matching TRBD2. CDR1 is SGHTA, CDR2 FQGNSA, per germline. The CDR3 is 16 residues long. The V segment lost 4 bases and the J segment 0 bases; nucleotides outside the gene matches: 2. CDR3 bases: TGTGCCAGCAGCTCCACTAGCGGGGCGAACACCGGGGAGCTGTTTTTT. It specifies CASSSTSGANTGELFF.

This sequence joins TRBV7-8 and TRBJ1-4, with D uncertain. CDR1 and CDR2 (germline): SGHVS, FQNEAQ. Between the trimmed V and J ends, which lost 4 bases and 6 bases, there was a span of 3 bases. The CDR3 sequence is 11 residues long. The CDR3 DNA reads as TGTGCCAGCAGCTCATATGAAAAACTGTTTTTT. Translating it yields CASSSYEKLFF.

This clone was counted a few times. The genes are TRBV2 and TRBJ2-1; D ambiguous. CDR1 and CDR2 (germline): SNHLY, FYNNEI. The V and J ends lost 6 bases and 4 bases respectively, with 13 bases between them. The length of the CDR3 is 14 residues. The CDR3 here is CASSPGERYNEQFF. As DNA, the CDR3 is TGTGCCAGCAGCCCCGGCGAGAGATACAATGAGCAGTTCTTC.

This sequence joins TRBV29-1 and TRBJ2-7; either TRBD1 or TRBD2 may fit D (7 bases each). The CDR3 spans 12 residues. CDR1 and CDR2 from the germline V gene are SQVTM and ANQGSEA. The V gene lost 6 bases and the J gene lost 7 bases, with 16 bases spanning the gap. The CDR3 DNA is TGCAGCGTGATTACAGGGGAGGGAGAGCAGTACTTC. Translating gives CSVITGEGEQYF.

In its sample, this clone was seen a few times. CDR3 protein: CASSSHRGRNYGYTF. The CDR3 nucleotides read TGTGCCAGCAGCTCCCACAGGGGGCGTAACTATGGCTACACCTTC. The chain uses TRBV11-2 and TRBJ1-2; 9 bases fit TRBD1. The germline V gene has CDR1 SGHAT and CDR2 FQNNGV. Trimming at V came to 4 bases and at J to 1 base, leaving 4 bases not matched to a gene. The CDR3 loop spans 15 amino acids.

V is TRBV9 and J is TRBJ2-3, with D possibly being TRBD1 (6 bases). Germline values: CDR1 SGDLS, CDR2 YYNGEE. V shed 3 bases and J shed 2 bases, with 10 bases lying between them. The CDR3 contains 14 residues. The CDR3 DNA follows: TGTGCCAGCAGCGGTGGACAGATCACAGATACGCAGTATTTT. It codes for CASSGGQITDTQYF.

Here the CDR3 reads CASSQTGINYGYTF. The DNA of the CDR3 is TGTGCCAGCAGCCAGACAGGTATTAACTATGGCTACACCTTC. This chain links TRBV6-6 with TRBJ1-2; a weak D match, TRBD1 (6 bases). Germline V gives CDR1 MNHNY, CDR2 SVGAGI (reference sequence). This CDR3 is built from 14 residues. The V and J ends lost 6 bases and 1 base respectively, with 12 bases between them.

The gene calls are TRBV28 and TRBJ1-1; D is undetermined. Germline CDR1 is MDHEN and CDR2 is SYDVKM. The CDR3 has 14 residues. V was cut by 6 bases and J by 8 bases, with 19 bases left in between. The CDR3 loop reads CASRSPLRKGEAFF. In DNA form, the CDR3 reads TGTGCCAGCAGGTCTCCCCTCCGGAAAGGGGAAGCTTTCTTT.

In this sample, this clone turned up a few times. The chain links TRBV2 to TRBJ1-6, with unresolved D. Germline-derived CDR1 and CDR2 are SNHLY and FYNNEI. V lost 4 bases and J 8 bases, leaving 12 bases between the germline ends. This CDR3 contains 14 residues. The CDR3 spells CASSVGQKDSPLHF. The CDR3 DNA reads as TGTGCCAGCAGTGTCGGGCAGAAGGATTCACCCCTCCACTTT.

The genes are TRBV2 and TRBJ1-2; TRBD1 aligns across 9 bases. The trim removed 5 bases at V and 8 bases at J, leaving 9 bases unmatched. The length of the CDR3 is 14 residues. CDR1 and CDR2 (germline): SNHLY, FYNNEI. CDR3 coding DNA: TGTGCCAGCAGTCCCGGGACAGGGATTGACGGCTACACCTTC. The encoded protein is CASSPGTGIDGYTF.

This rearrangement joins TRBV7-6 to TRBJ1-1, with 7 bases matching TRBD1. The length of the CDR3 is 16 residues. V was clipped by 3 bases and J by 0 bases; unmatched bases: 7. Germline V gene sequence: CDR1 SGHVS, CDR2 FNYEAQ. The CDR3 sequence: CASSFGPTGLNTEAFF. In nucleotides, the CDR3 is TGTGCCAGCAGCTTCGGACCGACAGGGTTGAACACTGAAGCTTTCTTT.

V gene TRBV28 combines with J gene TRBJ2-7; D gene ambiguous. The CDR3 length is 14 residues. With 2 bases removed from V and 2 bases from J, the gap between germline ends came to 10 bases. Germline-derived CDR1 and CDR2 are MDHEN and SYDVKM. The CDR3 sequence is CASSLGNSAYEQYF. In DNA, the CDR3 is TGTGCCAGCAGTTTAGGGAACAGCGCCTACGAGCAGTACTTC.

The gene calls are TRBV2 and TRBJ2-3, with TRBD2 matching over 8 bases. With 6 bases clipped from V and 6 bases from J, the junction kept 11 bases outside the gene matches. This CDR3 contains 15 residues. Germline CDR1 and CDR2: SNHLY and FYNNEI. CDR3 amino acids: CASSEGWLAGDTQYF. DNA for the CDR3: TGTGCCAGCAGCGAGGGGTGGCTAGCGGGCGATACGCAGTATTTT.

Concerning this clone: Germline is not matched at one junction end, which may reflect a read error. The chain employs TRBV15 and TRBJ1-1, with no clear D. From germline, CDR1 is LNHNV and CDR2 YYDKDF (reference sequence). The CDR3 is made up of 12 amino acids. CDR3: CATSLSLEPTTF. In DNA form, the CDR3 reads TGTGCCACCAGCCTGTCCTTAGAGCCCACTACTTTT.

The chain joins TRBV7-2 to TRBJ1-3, with 7 bases that match TRBD1. Germline CDR1 SGHTA, CDR2 FQGNSA. The CDR3 has 14 amino acids. The junction had 6 bases not matched to a gene; V was cut back by 5 bases and J by 5 bases. The CDR3 DNA is TGTGCCAGCAGCCTGGGACAGAGTAGAAACACCATATATTTT. Translation gives CASSLGQSRNTIYF.

The CDR3 spells CASSPYRGSSGNTIYF. CDR3 nucleotides: TGTGCCAGCAGCCCCTACCGGGGGTCGTCTGGAAACACCATATATTTT. The V and J genes are TRBV3-1 (or the pseudogene TRBV3-2) and TRBJ1-3; a weak D match, TRBD1 (5 bases). Trimming left V 4 bases short and J 1 base short, with 14 bases between. Germline CDR1 LGHDT, CDR2 YNNKEL (reference sequence). This CDR3 region has 16 residues.

The CDR3 region has the DNA TGTGCCAGCAGTTGGGTCCTCTACAATGAGCAGTTCTTC. This sequence encodes CASSWVLYNEQFF. The chain carries TRBV12-3 or TRBV12-4 and TRBJ2-1; D remains unclear. The CDR3 sequence is 13 residues long. The germline V and J ends were trimmed by 4 bases and 3 bases, with 7 bases remaining between them.

V gene TRBV13 combines with J gene TRBJ2-3, with D possibly called TRBD1 or TRBD2 (5 bases each). The germline CDR1 and CDR2 sequences are PRHDT and FYEKMQ (reference sequence). Trimming took off 1 base at V and 2 bases at J, with 22 bases between the two ends. CDR3 size: 19 residues. This CDR3 is CASSLVSPEQADFTDTQYF. The CDR3 coding sequence is TGTGCCAGCAGCTTAGTTTCTCCCGAACAGGCGGACTTCACAGATACGCAGTATTTT.

This chain joins TRBV6-5 and TRBJ1-1, with D possibly being TRBD1 (5 bases). CDR1 MNHEY and CDR2 SVGAGI come from the germline V gene. The CDR3 runs to 12 residues. V was trimmed by 6 bases and J by 12 bases, leaving 17 bases between them. The CDR3 sequence: CASSLSTGSTFF. The DNA for the CDR3 is TGTGCCAGCAGCCTAAGTACAGGTTCAACTTTCTTT.

This clone was detected only once. This chain connects TRBV30 to TRBJ2-7; a weak D match, TRBD1 (5 bases). Germline-derived CDR1 and CDR2 are GTSNPN and SVGIG (reference sequence). V was shortened by 3 bases and J by 3 bases, with 15 bases between the two germline ends. This CDR3 is 14 amino acids long. In DNA, the CDR3 is TGTGCCTGGAGACAGGCTTACCGACTCTACGAGCAGTACTTC. The encoded protein is CAWRQAYRLYEQYF.

This sequence joins TRBV2 and TRBJ1-6; 10 positions agree with TRBD1. Losses at the gene ends were 8 bases for V and 8 bases for J; bases not matched to a gene: 9. CDR3 size: 15 residues. Per germline, CDR1 SNHLY and CDR2 FYNNEI. The chain's CDR3 is CASAGTGALHSPLHF. CDR3 nucleotide sequence: TGTGCCAGCGCCGGGACAGGGGCTTTGCATTCACCCCTCCACTTT.